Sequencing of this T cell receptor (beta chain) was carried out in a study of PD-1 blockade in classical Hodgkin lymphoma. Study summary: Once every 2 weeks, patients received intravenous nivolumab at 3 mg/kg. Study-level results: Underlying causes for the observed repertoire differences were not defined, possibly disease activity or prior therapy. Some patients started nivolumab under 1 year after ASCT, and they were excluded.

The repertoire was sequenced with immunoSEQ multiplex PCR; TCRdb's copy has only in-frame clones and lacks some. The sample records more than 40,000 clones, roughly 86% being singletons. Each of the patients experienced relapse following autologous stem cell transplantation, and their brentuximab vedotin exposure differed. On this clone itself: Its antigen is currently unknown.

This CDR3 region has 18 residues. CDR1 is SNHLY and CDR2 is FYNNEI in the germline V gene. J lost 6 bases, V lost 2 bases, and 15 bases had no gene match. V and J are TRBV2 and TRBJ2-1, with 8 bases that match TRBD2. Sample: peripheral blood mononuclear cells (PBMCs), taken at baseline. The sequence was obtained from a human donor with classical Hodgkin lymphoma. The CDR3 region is CASSEYAWRDRGGNEQFF. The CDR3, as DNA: TGTGCCAGCAGTGAATACGCATGGCGGGATCGGGGGGGCAATGAGCAGTTCTTC.